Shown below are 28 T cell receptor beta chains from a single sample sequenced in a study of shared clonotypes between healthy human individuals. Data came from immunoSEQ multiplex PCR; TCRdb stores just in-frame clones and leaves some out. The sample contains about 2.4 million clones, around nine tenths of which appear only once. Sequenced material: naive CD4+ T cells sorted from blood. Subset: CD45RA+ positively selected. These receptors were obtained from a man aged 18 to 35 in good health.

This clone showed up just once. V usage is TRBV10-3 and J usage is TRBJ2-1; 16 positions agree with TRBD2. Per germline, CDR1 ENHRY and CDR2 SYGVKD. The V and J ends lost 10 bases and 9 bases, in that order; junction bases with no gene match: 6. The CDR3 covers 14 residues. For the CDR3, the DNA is TGTGCCACCTTCGGGACTAGCGGGGGGGGTGAGCAGTTCTTC. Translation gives CATFGTSGGGEQFF.

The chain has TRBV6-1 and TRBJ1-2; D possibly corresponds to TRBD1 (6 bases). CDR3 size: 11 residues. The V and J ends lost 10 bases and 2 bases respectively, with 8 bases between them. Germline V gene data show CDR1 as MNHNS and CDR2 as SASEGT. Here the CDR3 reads CAMQGNYGYTF. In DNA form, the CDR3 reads TGTGCCATGCAGGGGAACTATGGCTACACCTTC.

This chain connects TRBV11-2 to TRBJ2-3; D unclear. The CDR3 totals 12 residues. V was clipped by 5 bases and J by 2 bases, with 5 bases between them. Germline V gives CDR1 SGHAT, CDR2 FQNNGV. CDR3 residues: CASSALTDTQYF. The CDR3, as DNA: TGTGCCAGCAGCGCCCTCACAGATACGCAGTATTTT.

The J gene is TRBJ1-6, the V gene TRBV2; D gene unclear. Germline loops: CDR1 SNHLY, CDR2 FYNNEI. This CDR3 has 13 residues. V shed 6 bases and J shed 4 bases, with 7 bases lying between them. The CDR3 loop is CASSPLYNSPLHF. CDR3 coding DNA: TGTGCCAGCAGCCCCTTGTATAATTCACCCCTCCACTTT. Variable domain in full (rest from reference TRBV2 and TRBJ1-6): EPEVTQTPSHQVTQMGQEVILRCVPISNHLYFYWYRQILGQKVEFLVSFYNNEISEKSEIFDDQFSVERPDGSNFTLKIRSTKLEDSAMYFCASSPLYNSPLHFGNGTRLTVT.

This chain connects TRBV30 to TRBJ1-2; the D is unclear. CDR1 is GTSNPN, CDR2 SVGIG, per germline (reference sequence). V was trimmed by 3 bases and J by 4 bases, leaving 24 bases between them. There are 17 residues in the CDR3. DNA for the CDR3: TGTGCCTGGAGCGGTGCTTTGGTCTATTCTGCAGTCTATGGCTACACCTTC. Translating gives CAWSGALVYSAVYGYTF.

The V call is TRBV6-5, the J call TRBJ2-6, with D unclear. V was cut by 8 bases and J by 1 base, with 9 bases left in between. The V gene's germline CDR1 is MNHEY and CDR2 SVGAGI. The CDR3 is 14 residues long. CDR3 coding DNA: TGTGCCAGCGCGGTCCTATCTGGGGCCAACGTCCTGACTTTC. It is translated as CASAVLSGANVLTF.

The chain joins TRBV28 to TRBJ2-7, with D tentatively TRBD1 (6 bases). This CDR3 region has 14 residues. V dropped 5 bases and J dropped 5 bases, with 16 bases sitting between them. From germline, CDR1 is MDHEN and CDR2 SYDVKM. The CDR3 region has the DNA TGTGCCAGCAGTCGAACCACAGGGTTCAACGAGCAGTACTTC. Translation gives CASSRTTGFNEQYF. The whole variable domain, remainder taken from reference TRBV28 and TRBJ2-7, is DVKVTQSSRYLVKRTGEKVFLECVQDMDHENMFWYRQDPGLGLRLIYFSYDVKMKEKGDIPEGYSVSREKKERFSLILESASTNQTSMYLCASSRTTGFNEQYFGPGTRLTVT.

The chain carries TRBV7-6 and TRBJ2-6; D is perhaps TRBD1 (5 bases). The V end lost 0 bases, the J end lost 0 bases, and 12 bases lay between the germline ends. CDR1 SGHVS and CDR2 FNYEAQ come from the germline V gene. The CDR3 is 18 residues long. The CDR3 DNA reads TGTGCCAGCAGCTTAGCGGCAGGGTTATCCTCTGGGGCCAACGTCCTGACTTTC. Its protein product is CASSLAAGLSSGANVLTF.

CDR3 sequence reads: CASSWGTGVNEQFF. The CDR3 DNA is TGTGCCAGCAGCTGGGGGACAGGGGTCAATGAGCAGTTCTTC. The rearrangement joins TRBV7-2 to TRBJ2-1; 10 bases match TRBD1. Unmatched junction bases numbered 3, after V lost 4 bases and J lost 6 bases. This CDR3 has 14 residues. The germline CDR1 and CDR2 sequences are SGHTA and FQGNSA.

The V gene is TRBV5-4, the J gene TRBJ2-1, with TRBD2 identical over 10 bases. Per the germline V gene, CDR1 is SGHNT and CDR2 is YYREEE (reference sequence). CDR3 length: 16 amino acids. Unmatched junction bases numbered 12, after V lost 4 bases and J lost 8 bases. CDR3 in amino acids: CASSPGGSGRADEQFF. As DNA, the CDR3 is TGTGCCAGCAGCCCCGGGGGAAGCGGGAGGGCCGATGAGCAGTTCTTC.

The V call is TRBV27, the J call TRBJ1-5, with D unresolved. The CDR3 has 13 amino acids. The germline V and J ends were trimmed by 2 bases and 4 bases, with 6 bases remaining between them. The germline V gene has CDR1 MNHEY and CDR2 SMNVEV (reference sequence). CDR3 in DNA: TGTGCCAGCAGTTTAATTGAAAATCAGCCCCAGCATTTT. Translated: CASSLIENQPQHF.

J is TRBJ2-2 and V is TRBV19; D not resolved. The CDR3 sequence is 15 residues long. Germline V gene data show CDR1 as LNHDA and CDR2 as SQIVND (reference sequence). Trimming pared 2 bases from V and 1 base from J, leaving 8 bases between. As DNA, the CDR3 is TGTGCCAGTAGTATAAGTCTGGGGAACACCGGGGAGCTGTTTTTT. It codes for CASSISLGNTGELFF.

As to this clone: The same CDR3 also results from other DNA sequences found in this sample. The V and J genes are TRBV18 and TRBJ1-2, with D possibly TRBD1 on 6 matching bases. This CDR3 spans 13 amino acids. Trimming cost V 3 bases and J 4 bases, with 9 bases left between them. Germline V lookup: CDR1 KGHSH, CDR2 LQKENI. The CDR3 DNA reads TGTGCCAGCTCACCCGAACAGGGCTATGGCTACACCTTC. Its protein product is CASSPEQGYGYTF. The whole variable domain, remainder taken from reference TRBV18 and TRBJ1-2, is NAGVMQNPRHLVRRRGQEARLRCSPMKGHSHVYWYRQLPEEGLKFMVYLQKENIIDESGMPKERFSAEFPKEGPSILRIQQVVRGDSAAYFCASSPEQGYGYTFGSGTRLTVV.

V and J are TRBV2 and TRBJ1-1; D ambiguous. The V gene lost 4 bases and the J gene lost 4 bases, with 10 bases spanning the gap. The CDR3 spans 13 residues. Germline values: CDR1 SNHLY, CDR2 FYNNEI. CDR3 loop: CASSVDKSTEAFF. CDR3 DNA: TGTGCCAGCAGTGTAGACAAAAGCACTGAAGCTTTCTTT.

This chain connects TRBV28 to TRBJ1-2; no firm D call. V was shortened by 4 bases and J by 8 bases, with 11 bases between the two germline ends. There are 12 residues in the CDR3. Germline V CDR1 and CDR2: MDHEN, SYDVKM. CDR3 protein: CASSSWTRGYTF. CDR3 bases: TGTGCCAGCAGTTCCTGGACGCGCGGCTACACCTTC.

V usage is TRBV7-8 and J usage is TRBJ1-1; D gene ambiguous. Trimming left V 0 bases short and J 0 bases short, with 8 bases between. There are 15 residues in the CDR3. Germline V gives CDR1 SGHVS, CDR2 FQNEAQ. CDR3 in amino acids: CASSLADGLNTEAFF. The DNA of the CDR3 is TGTGCCAGCAGCTTAGCGGACGGTTTGAACACTGAAGCTTTCTTT.

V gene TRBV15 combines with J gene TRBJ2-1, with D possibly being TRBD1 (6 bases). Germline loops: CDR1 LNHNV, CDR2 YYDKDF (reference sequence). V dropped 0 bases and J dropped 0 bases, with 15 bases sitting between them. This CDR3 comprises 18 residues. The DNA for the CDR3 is TGTGCCACCAGCAGAGATAAAAGGACAGTGAGCTCCTACAATGAGCAGTTCTTC. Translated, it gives CATSRDKRTVSSYNEQFF.

The CDR3 loop is CASSLGGGQSSTDTQYF. DNA of the CDR3: TGCGCCAGCAGCTTGGGAGGGGGACAGTCTAGCACAGATACGCAGTATTTT. The rearrangement uses TRBV5-1 and TRBJ2-3; 7 nucleotides line up with TRBD1. Germline values: CDR1 SGHRS, CDR2 YFSETQ. The CDR3 consists of 17 residues. V shed 0 bases, J shed 0 bases, and the junction held 7 bases outside the gene matches.

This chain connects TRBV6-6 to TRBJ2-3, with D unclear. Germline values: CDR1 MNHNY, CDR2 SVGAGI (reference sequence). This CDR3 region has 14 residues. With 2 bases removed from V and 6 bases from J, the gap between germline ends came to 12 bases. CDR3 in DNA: TGTGCCAGCAGTTACACGACCGGCGGTGATACGCAGTATTTT. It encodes CASSYTTGGDTQYF.

Here the CDR3 reads CASSLGQDSNQPQHF. CDR3 DNA: TGTGCCAGCAGCTTAGGGCAGGATAGCAATCAGCCCCAGCATTTT. The chain joins TRBV11-2 to TRBJ1-5; D gene ambiguous. CDR1 is SGHAT and CDR2 is FQNNGV in the germline V gene. The V end lost 1 base, the J end lost 0 bases, and 7 bases lay between the germline ends. The CDR3 totals 15 residues.

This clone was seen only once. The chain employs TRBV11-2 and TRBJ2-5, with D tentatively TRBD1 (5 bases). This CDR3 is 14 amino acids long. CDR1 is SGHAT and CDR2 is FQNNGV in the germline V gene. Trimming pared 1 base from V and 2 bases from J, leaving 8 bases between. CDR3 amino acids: CASSLGTKQETQYF. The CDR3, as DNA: TGTGCCAGCAGCTTAGGGACAAAACAAGAGACCCAGTACTTC.

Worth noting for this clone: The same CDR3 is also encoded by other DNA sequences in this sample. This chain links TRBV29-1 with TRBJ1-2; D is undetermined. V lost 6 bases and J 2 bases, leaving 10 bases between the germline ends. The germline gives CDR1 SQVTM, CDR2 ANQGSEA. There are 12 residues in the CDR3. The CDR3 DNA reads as TGCAGCGTGGAAATAGGGAACTATGGCTACACCTTC. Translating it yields CSVEIGNYGYTF.

The CDR3 coding sequence is TGTGCCAGTAGAAGCGGGACAGGGAGCAACTATGGCTACACCTTC. As protein: CASRSGTGSNYGYTF. The J gene is TRBJ1-2, the V gene TRBV19; TRBD1 matches 9 bases. Germline V CDR1 and CDR2: LNHDA, SQIVND (reference sequence). With V trimmed by 6 bases and J by 2 bases, 7 bases remained unmatched. This CDR3 comprises 15 residues.

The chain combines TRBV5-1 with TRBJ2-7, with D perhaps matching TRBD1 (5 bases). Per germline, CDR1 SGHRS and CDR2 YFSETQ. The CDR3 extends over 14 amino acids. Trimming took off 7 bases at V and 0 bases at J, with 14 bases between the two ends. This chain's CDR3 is CASGSQGLSYEQYF. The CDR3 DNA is TGCGCCAGCGGTAGTCAGGGCCTCTCCTACGAGCAGTACTTC.

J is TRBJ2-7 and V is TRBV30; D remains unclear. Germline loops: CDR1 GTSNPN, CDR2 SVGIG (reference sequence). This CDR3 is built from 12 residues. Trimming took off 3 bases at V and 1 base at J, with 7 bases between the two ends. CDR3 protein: CAWRPASYEQYF. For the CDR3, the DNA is TGTGCCTGGAGACCGGCTTCCTACGAGCAGTACTTC.

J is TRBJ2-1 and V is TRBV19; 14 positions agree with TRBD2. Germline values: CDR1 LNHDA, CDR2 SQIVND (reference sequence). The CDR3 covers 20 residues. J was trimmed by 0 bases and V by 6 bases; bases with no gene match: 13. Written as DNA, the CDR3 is TGTGCCAGTAGCTCCCTCCGACTAGCGGGAGGGGAAGGCTCCTACAATGAGCAGTTCTTC. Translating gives CASSSLRLAGGEGSYNEQFF.

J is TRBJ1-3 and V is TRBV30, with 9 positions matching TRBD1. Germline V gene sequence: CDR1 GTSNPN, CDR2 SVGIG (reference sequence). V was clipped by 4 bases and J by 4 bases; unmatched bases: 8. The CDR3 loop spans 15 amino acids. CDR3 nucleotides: TGTGCCTGGACCAAGACAGGGGGTTTAGGAAACACCATATATTTT. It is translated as CAWTKTGGLGNTIYF.

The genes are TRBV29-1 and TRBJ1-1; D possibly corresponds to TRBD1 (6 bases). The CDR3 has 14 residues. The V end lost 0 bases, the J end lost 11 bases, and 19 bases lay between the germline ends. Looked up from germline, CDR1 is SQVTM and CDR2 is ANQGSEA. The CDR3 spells CSVEEYGTFGRAFF. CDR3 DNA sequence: TGCAGCGTTGAAGAGTACGGGACATTTGGTAGGGCTTTCTTT.